This T cell receptor (beta chain) stems from a study of CD8 T cells in ankylosing spondylitis. TCRdb independently ran MiXCR on the 5' RACE reads; one entry per CDR3 protein. Of roughly 42,000 distinct CDR3 sequences in the sample, 2.7% are singletons; the top ten hold approximately 4.4%. Findings and caveats of the study: What seemed typical of ankylosing spondylitis blood was a TCR beta motif built from several highly homologous variants.

This clonotype was seen ten or more times. Its antigen is still unknown. Sequencing used blood, either unsorted or a sorted T cell fraction (not recorded which). The source is a male donor with ankylosing spondylitis or in good health (not recorded which).

In DNA, the CDR3 is TGTGCCAGCAGCCGTACCGGGGCCCGTCCGACAGATACGCAGTATTTT. It encodes CASSRTGARPTDTQYF. This chain uses TRBV9 with TRBJ2-3; D possibly matches TRBD1 or TRBD2 (5 bases each). The CDR3 covers 16 residues. Looked up from germline, CDR1 is SGDLS and CDR2 is YYNGEE. V dropped 4 bases and J dropped 3 bases, with 18 bases sitting between them. The full variable domain, in which reference TRBV9 and TRBJ2-3 provide the parts outside the CDR3, is DSGVTQTPKHLITATGQRVTLRCSPRSGDLSVYWYQQSLDQGLQFLIQYYNGEERAKGNILERFSAQQFPDLHSELNLSSLELGDSALYFCASSRTGARPTDTQYFGPGTRLTVL.